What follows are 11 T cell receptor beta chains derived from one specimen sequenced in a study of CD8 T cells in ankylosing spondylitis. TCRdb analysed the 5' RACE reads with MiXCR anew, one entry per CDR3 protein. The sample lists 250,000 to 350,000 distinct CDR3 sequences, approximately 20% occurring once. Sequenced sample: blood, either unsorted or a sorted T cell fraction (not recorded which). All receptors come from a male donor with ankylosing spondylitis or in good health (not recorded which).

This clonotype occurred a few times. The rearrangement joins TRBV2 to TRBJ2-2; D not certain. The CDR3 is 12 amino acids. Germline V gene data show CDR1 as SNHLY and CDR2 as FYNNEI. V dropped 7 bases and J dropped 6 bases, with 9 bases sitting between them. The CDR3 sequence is CASKFGPGELFF. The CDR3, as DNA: TGTGCCAGCAAATTCGGGCCCGGGGAGCTGTTTTTT.

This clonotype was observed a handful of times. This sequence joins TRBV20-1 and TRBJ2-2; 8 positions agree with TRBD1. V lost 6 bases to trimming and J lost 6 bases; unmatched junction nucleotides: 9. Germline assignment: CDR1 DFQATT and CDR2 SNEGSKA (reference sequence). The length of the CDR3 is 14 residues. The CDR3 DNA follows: TGCAGTGCAATTGGGACAGGCCTAGCCGGGGAGCTGTTTTTT. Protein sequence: CSAIGTGLAGELFF.

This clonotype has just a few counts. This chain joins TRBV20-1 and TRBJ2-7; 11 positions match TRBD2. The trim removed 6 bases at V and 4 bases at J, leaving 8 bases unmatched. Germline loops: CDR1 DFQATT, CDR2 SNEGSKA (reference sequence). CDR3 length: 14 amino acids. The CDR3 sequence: CSAAGTSGFYEQYV. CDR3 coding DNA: TGCAGTGCCGCCGGGACTAGCGGATTTTACGAGCAGTACGTC.

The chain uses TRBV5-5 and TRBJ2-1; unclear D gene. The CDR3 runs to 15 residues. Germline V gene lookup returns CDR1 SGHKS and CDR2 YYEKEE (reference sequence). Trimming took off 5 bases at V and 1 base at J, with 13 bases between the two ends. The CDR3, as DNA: TGTGCCAGCAGTAAAAACAGCCTTTCCTACAATGAGCAGTTCTTC. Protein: CASSKNSLSYNEQFF. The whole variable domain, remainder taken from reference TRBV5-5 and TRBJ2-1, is DAGVTQSPTHLIKTRGQQVTLRCSPISGHKSVSWYQQVLGQGPQFIFQYYEKEERGRGNFPDRFSARQFPNYSSELNVNALLLGDSALYLCASSKNSLSYNEQFFGPGTRLTVL.

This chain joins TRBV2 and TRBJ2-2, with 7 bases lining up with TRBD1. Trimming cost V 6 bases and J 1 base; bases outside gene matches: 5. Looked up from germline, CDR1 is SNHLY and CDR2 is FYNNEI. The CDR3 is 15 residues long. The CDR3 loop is CASRRDSVNTGELFF. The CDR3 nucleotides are TGTGCCAGCAGGAGGGACAGCGTGAACACCGGGGAGCTGTTTTTT.

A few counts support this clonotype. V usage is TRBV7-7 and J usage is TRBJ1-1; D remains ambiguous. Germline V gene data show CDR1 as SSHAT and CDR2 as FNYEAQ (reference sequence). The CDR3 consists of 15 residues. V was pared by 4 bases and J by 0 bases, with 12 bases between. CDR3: CASSSVVAMNTEAFF. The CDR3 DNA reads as TGTGCCAGCAGCTCCGTGGTAGCCATGAACACTGAAGCTTTCTTT. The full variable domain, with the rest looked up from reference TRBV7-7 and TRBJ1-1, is GAGVSQSPRYKVTKRGQDVTLRCDPISSHATLYWYQQALGQGPEFLTYFNYEAQPDKSGLPSDRFSAERPEGSISTLTIQRTEQRDSAMYRCASSSVVAMNTEAFFGQGTRLTVV.

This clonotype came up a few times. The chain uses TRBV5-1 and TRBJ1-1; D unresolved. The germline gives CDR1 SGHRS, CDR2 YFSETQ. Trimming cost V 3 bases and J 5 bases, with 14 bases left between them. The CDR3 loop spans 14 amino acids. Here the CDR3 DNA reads TGCGCCAGCAGCTCCGGTGGAGCGGGGACTGAAGCTTTCTTT. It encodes CASSSGGAGTEAFF.

CDR3 in amino acids: CASSFLSGALQETQYF. CDR3 coding DNA: TGTGCCAGCAGTTTCCTTAGCGGGGCCCTTCAAGAGACCCAGTACTTC. The V and J genes are TRBV28 and TRBJ2-5; 8 nucleotides align to TRBD2. This CDR3 comprises 16 residues. Trimming at V came to 3 bases and at J to 2 bases, leaving 8 bases not matched to a gene. Germline lookup yields CDR1 MDHEN and CDR2 SYDVKM.

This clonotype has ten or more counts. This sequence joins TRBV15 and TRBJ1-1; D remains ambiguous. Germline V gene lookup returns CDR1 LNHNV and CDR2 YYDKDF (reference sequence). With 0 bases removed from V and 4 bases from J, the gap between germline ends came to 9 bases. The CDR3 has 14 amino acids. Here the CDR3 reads CATSRDKVLTEAFF. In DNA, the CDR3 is TGTGCCACCAGCAGAGATAAGGTACTCACTGAAGCTTTCTTT.

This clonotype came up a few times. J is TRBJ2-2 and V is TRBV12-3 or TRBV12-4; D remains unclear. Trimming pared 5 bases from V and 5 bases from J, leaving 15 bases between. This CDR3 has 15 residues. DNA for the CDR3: TGTGCCAGCAGTCCAGCCGACTTGGGGACCGGGGAGCTGTTTTTT. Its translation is CASSPADLGTGELFF.

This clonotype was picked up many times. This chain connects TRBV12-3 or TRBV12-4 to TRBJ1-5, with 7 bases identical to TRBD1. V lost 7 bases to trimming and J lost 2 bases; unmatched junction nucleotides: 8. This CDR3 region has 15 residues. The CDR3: CASTKTGSGNQPQHF. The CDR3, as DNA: TGTGCCAGCACCAAGACAGGGAGCGGCAATCAGCCCCAGCATTTT.